The clone carrying this T cell receptor beta chain has a handful of counts. The antigen remains undetermined. A universal primer site and UMIs were added as TCR cDNA was made by 5'RACE template switching. TCRdb used MiXCR to reprocess the 5' RACE reads, holding one entry per CDR3 protein. Here the sample spans 500,000 to 650,000 distinct CDR3 sequences, roughly a sixth being singletons. The germline V gene encodes CDR1 SGHKS and CDR2 YYEKEE (reference sequence). Trimming removed 0 bases from V and 3 bases from J, with 10 bases in between. The CDR3 runs to 16 residues. The data derive from a study of T cells after yellow fever vaccination. Broader study findings: Weaker overall was a secondary response that nonetheless peaked faster, on day 5 versus 15. The appearance of a small share of clonotypes in both CD4 and CD8 compartments was observed.

The rearrangement joins TRBV5-5 to TRBJ2-6; either TRBD1 or TRBD2 may supply D (6 bases each). This clonotype was sampled from a man aged 18 to 30 who received the YFV17D yellow fever vaccine. The sequenced sample was PBMCs, obtained less than 6 days after the first yellow fever vaccination. The CDR3 DNA is TGTGCCAGCAGCTTGGGGGGGGCCGGTGGGGCCAACGTCCTGACTTTC. This codes for CASSLGGAGGANVLTF.